This note documents a single T cell receptor (beta chain) sequence. The antigen is undetermined. These data are taken from a study of shared clonotypes between healthy human individuals. Whole-study context: Plates per donor: three CD4 naive, three CD4 memory, two CD8 naive, one CD8 memory.

The protocol was immunoSEQ multiplex PCR, while the TCRdb copy is restricted to in-frame clones and leaves out a portion. This table has hundreds of thousands of clones, 55% to 85% appearing once. Study outcomes and limitations: In this cohort, only blood was sampled, and tissue repertoires likely differ.

Between the trimmed V and J ends, which lost 5 bases and 0 bases, there was a span of 10 bases. CDR1 and CDR2 (germline): SQVTM, ANQGSEA. The CDR3 has 13 amino acids. This receptor was obtained from a woman aged 25 to 45 in good health. The V call is TRBV29-1, the J call TRBJ1-1, with D possibly matching TRBD1 (6 bases). Sequencing was carried out using memory CD4+ T cells sorted from blood. The subset denotes: CD45RA-negative fraction. The CDR3 bases are TGCAGCGTTCAGGGGCGAATGAACACTGAAGCTTTCTTT. The encoded protein is CSVQGRMNTEAFF.